Below are 25 T cell receptor beta chains sequenced from a single sample in a study of shared clonotypes between healthy human individuals. Here immunoSEQ multiplex PCR was the method, and the copy in TCRdb shows in-frame clones only, minus some. The sample records fewer than 1.6 million clones, around 98.5% being singletons. The sequencing sample was made of naive CD4+ T cells sorted from blood. Subset specified: CD45RA+ positively selected. These receptors were taken from a man aged 25-45 years in good health.

The CDR3 reads CASSVDRTIPTEAFF. In DNA, the CDR3 is TGTGCCAGCAGTGTCGACAGAACGATACCCACTGAAGCTTTCTTT. This sequence joins TRBV6-1 and TRBJ1-1; possible D gene TRBD1, 5 bases. Germline V gene lookup returns CDR1 MNHNS and CDR2 SASEGT. The CDR3 spans 15 residues. Trimming stripped 4 bases from V and 4 bases from J, with 16 bases between.

The chain is built from TRBV10-3 and TRBJ2-5, with no clear D. Germline CDR1 reads ENHRY; CDR2 reads SYGVKD. The V gene lost 10 bases and the J gene lost 4 bases, with 10 bases spanning the gap. There are 11 residues in the CDR3. The DNA of the CDR3 is TGTGCCACCTCACCCCGAGAGACCCAGTACTTC. Encoded protein: CATSPRETQYF.

This rearrangement joins TRBV19 to TRBJ1-1; no clear D gene. The germline gives CDR1 LNHDA, CDR2 SQIVND (reference sequence). The CDR3 spans 13 residues. V was cut by 8 bases and J by 2 bases, with 12 bases left in between. CDR3 nucleotides: TGTGCCAGTTGTGCCAAGCCCAACACTGAAGCTTTCTTT. Encoded protein: CASCAKPNTEAFF.

V gene TRBV6-1 combines with J gene TRBJ2-7; a possible D gene is TRBD2 (6 bases). This CDR3 has 13 residues. Trimming left V 8 bases short and J 5 bases short, with 16 bases between. Germline CDR1 is MNHNS and CDR2 is SASEGT. CDR3 sequence: CASLRGTFHEQYF. CDR3 coding DNA: TGTGCCAGCCTTCGCGGGACCTTCCACGAGCAGTACTTC.

The CDR3: CASSLNLAAYNEQFF. DNA for the CDR3: TGCGCCAGCAGCTTGAACCTAGCGGCTTACAATGAGCAGTTCTTC. The rearrangement links TRBV5-1 to TRBJ2-1; 7 bases are shared with TRBD2. The CDR3 length is 15 residues. CDR1 and CDR2 from the germline V gene are SGHRS and YFSETQ. The V segment lost 1 base and the J segment 4 bases; nucleotides outside the gene matches: 5.

V is TRBV7-2 and J is TRBJ2-3; D might be TRBD2 (5 bases). V was clipped by 5 bases and J by 7 bases, with 13 bases between them. This CDR3 is 13 amino acids long. Germline values: CDR1 SGHTA, CDR2 FQGNSA. The CDR3 spells CASSVLSGNTQYF. In DNA form, the CDR3 reads TGTGCCAGCAGCGTCTTGTCCGGGAATACGCAGTATTTT.

This chain uses TRBV6-5 with TRBJ1-5; TRBD1 matches 9 bases. This CDR3 is 15 amino acids long. In germline, CDR1 is MNHEY, CDR2 SVGAGI. Unmatched junction bases numbered 5, after V lost 5 bases and J lost 3 bases. The CDR3 protein is CASSTGQGVNQPQHF. CDR3 in DNA: TGTGCCAGCAGTACGGGACAGGGCGTCAATCAGCCCCAGCATTTT.

This clone was seen a single time. V gene TRBV5-1 combines with J gene TRBJ2-7, with D perhaps matching TRBD1 (5 bases). CDR1 is SGHRS, CDR2 YFSETQ, per germline. Trimming left V 0 bases short and J 7 bases short, with 8 bases between. The length of the CDR3 is 12 residues. The DNA for the CDR3 is TGCGCCAGCAGCTTGGGGGGCTGGGAGCAGTACTTC. It yields the protein CASSLGGWEQYF.

CDR3 sequence reads: CASSQRGGGYTF. CDR3 in DNA: TGTGCCAGCAGCCAGAGGGGGGGAGGCTACACCTTC. The rearrangement links TRBV7-2 to TRBJ1-2, with D perhaps matching TRBD1 (6 bases). CDR1 and CDR2 from the germline V gene are SGHTA and FQGNSA. CDR3 length equals 12 residues. Trimming shortened V by 5 bases and J by 8 bases, and 12 bases separated the two germline ends.

V and J are TRBV6-4 and TRBJ2-3; maybe TRBD2 (6 bases). V lost 5 bases, J lost 0 bases, and 15 bases lay in between. Germline lookup yields CDR1 MRHNA and CDR2 SNTAGT. This CDR3 contains 16 residues. For the CDR3, the DNA is TGTGCCAGCAGTCCCCAAGGGAGGCCCAGCACAGATACGCAGTATTTT. Its translation: CASSPQGRPSTDTQYF.

The V gene is TRBV5-1, the J gene TRBJ2-2; D not certain. The V gene's germline CDR1 is SGHRS and CDR2 YFSETQ. This CDR3 comprises 15 residues. Trimming pared 2 bases from V and 3 bases from J, leaving 11 bases between. CDR3: CASSFQSTYTGELFF. The DNA for the CDR3 is TGCGCCAGCAGCTTTCAGAGTACTTACACCGGGGAGCTGTTTTTT. The full variable domain, its missing parts supplied by reference TRBV5-1 and TRBJ2-2, is KAGVTQTPRYLIKTRGQQVTLSCSPISGHRSVSWYQQTPGQGLQFLFEYFSETQRNKGNFPGRFSGRQFSNSRSEMNVSTLELGDSALYLCASSFQSTYTGELFFGEGSRLTVL.

The chain employs TRBV7-8 and TRBJ2-7, with 13 positions matching TRBD2. The length of the CDR3 is 16 residues. Germline loops: CDR1 SGHVS, CDR2 FQNEAQ. V was clipped by 3 bases and J by 7 bases; unmatched bases: 9. This CDR3 is CASSFLTSGRWGEQYF. CDR3 in DNA: TGTGCCAGCAGCTTCCTGACTAGCGGGAGGTGGGGGGAGCAGTACTTC. The variable domain in full, with the rest retrieved from reference TRBV7-8 and TRBJ2-7, is GAGVSQSPRYKVAKRGQDVALRCDPISGHVSLFWYQQALGQGPEFLTYFQNEAQLDKSGLPSDRFFAERPEGSVSTLKIQRTQQEDSAVYLCASSFLTSGRWGEQYFGPGTRLTVT.

The rearrangement links TRBV4-3 to TRBJ2-1; 12 positions agree with TRBD2. The CDR3 is 17 residues long. V lost 2 bases to trimming and J lost 5 bases; unmatched junction nucleotides: 7. Germline V CDR1 and CDR2: LGHNA, YSLEER. CDR3 in amino acids: CASSQIRTSGTHNEQFF. The CDR3, as DNA: TGCGCCAGCAGCCAAATTCGGACTAGCGGGACACACAATGAGCAGTTCTTC.

The chain employs TRBV2 and TRBJ2-2; TRBD2 is a possible D gene (6 bases). CDR1 and CDR2 from the germline V gene are SNHLY and FYNNEI. CDR3 length: 15 residues. Trimming took off 6 bases at V and 2 bases at J, with 13 bases between the two ends. CDR3 region: CASSKPGSNTGELFF. The CDR3 nucleotides read TGTGCCAGCAGCAAGCCCGGGAGTAACACCGGGGAGCTGTTTTTT.

The J gene is TRBJ2-2, the V gene TRBV28, with 10 bases lining up with TRBD2. The V and J ends lost 4 bases and 6 bases, in that order; junction bases with no gene match: 8. Germline lookup yields CDR1 MDHEN and CDR2 SYDVKM. The CDR3 extends over 16 amino acids. CDR3 in DNA: TGTGCCAGCAGTTCCCCTAGCGGGAGTATTCCCGGGGAGCTGTTTTTT. Protein sequence: CASSSPSGSIPGELFF.

The chain is built from TRBV28 and TRBJ2-7, with 12 bases matching TRBD1. Germline CDR1 is MDHEN and CDR2 is SYDVKM. CDR3 length equals 16 residues. With 7 bases clipped from V and 6 bases from J, the junction kept 13 bases outside the gene matches. The CDR3 reads CASTNPVGTGGAEQYF. The CDR3 DNA follows: TGTGCCAGCACCAACCCGGTCGGGACAGGGGGCGCCGAGCAGTACTTC.

The chain links TRBV18 to TRBJ2-7, with 8 bases that match TRBD2. The CDR3 runs 17 residues. Germline V gives CDR1 KGHSH, CDR2 LQKENI. The ends lost 3 bases at V and 6 bases at J; junction bases unmatched: 16. The CDR3, as DNA: TGTGCCAGCTCACCCCTGGGGCTAGCGGGTGCACCCTCCGAGCAGTACTTC. It yields the protein CASSPLGLAGAPSEQYF.

The chain links TRBV28 to TRBJ2-5; D remains ambiguous. The ends were cut back, 6 bases at V and 6 bases at J, with 17 bases in the middle. The germline V gene has CDR1 MDHEN and CDR2 SYDVKM. The CDR3 length is 14 residues. The DNA of the CDR3 is TGTGCCAGCAGCTCTATGGACCGTCAGAAGACCCAGTACTTC. As protein: CASSSMDRQKTQYF.

The table lists this clone with a count of one. This chain uses TRBV5-4 with TRBJ2-7; 11 nucleotides agree with TRBD2. The J segment lost 4 bases and the V segment lost 2 bases, leaving 5 bases of the junction unmatched. The length of the CDR3 is 15 residues. From germline, CDR1 is SGHNT and CDR2 YYREEE (reference sequence). The CDR3 is CASSFRLAGKYEQYF. DNA for the CDR3: TGTGCCAGCAGCTTTAGACTAGCGGGAAAGTACGAGCAGTACTTC.

This clone was found once. The chain has TRBV6-5 and TRBJ2-5; D is ambiguous. Germline V gives CDR1 MNHEY, CDR2 SVGAGI. Trimming shortened V by 5 bases and J by 5 bases, and 9 bases separated the two germline ends. CDR3 length: 12 amino acids. The CDR3: CASSPLGETQYF. The CDR3 DNA sequence: TGTGCCAGCAGTCCGCTAGGGGAGACCCAGTACTTC.

This clone came up once. This chain joins TRBV2 and TRBJ2-7, with D perhaps matching TRBD1 or TRBD2 (5 bases each). Trimming took off 6 bases at V and 7 bases at J, with 22 bases between the two ends. This CDR3 contains 15 residues. CDR1 and CDR2 (germline): SNHLY, FYNNEI. This CDR3 is CASSPGRQFTREQYF. The CDR3 DNA sequence: TGTGCCAGCAGCCCGGGACGCCAATTCACTAGGGAGCAGTACTTC.

This sequence joins TRBV6-1 and TRBJ2-1, with a tentative D call TRBD1 (5 bases). The CDR3 is made up of 16 amino acids. The germline gives CDR1 MNHNS, CDR2 SASEGT. Trimming took 3 bases from V and 0 from J, leaving 12 bases between them. The CDR3 coding sequence is TGTGCCAGCAGTGAGAGACAGCTAAGCTCCTACAATGAGCAGTTCTTC. As protein: CASSERQLSSYNEQFF.

This chain joins TRBV28 and TRBJ2-7; TRBD2 agrees at 9 bases. The CDR3 spans 17 residues. From germline, CDR1 is MDHEN and CDR2 SYDVKM. V lost 3 bases, J lost 1 base, and 10 bases stayed unmatched. The CDR3 nucleotides are TGTGCCAGCAGTTTTCCCCCATGGCGGGAGGGGTCCTACGAGCAGTACTTC. This translates into CASSFPPWREGSYEQYF.

For this clone: This sample includes further DNA sequences coding for the same CDR3. The CDR3 DNA sequence: TGTGCCTGGAGTCCCCCATCCTACGAGCAGTACTTC. Protein sequence: CAWSPPSYEQYF. The chain carries TRBV30 and TRBJ2-7; D uncertain. Trimming took off 2 bases at V and 1 base at J, with 6 bases between the two ends. CDR1 is GTSNPN and CDR2 is SVGIG in the germline V gene (reference sequence). The CDR3 covers 12 residues.

CDR3 residues: CASSLTGQSYNEQFF. In nucleotides, the CDR3 is TGTGCCAGCAGCTTGACGGGGCAAAGTTACAATGAGCAGTTCTTC. The rearrangement joins TRBV7-2 to TRBJ2-1; D possibly matches TRBD1 or TRBD2 (5 bases each). Trimming removed 3 bases at V and 4 bases at J, with 13 bases between. Germline assignment: CDR1 SGHTA and CDR2 FQGNSA. This CDR3 has 15 amino acids.